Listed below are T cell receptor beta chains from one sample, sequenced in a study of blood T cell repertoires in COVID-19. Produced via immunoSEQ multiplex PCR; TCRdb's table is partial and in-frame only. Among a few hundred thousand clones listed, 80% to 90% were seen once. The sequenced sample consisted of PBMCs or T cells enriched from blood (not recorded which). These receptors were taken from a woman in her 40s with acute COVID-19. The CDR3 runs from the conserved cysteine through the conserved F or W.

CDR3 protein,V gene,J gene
CASSILTSGSAHTDTQYF,TRBV19,TRBJ2-3
CASSGGRADTDTQYF,TRBV7-9,TRBJ2-3
CASSLPGTFYPGELFF,TRBV7-2,TRBJ2-2
CASSQDPGQITDTQYF,TRBV3-1/TRBV3-2,TRBJ2-3
CASSYSMGTSGTYEQYF,TRBV6-2/TRBV6-3,TRBJ2-7
CASSDPGTSTYEQYF,TRBV6-1,TRBJ2-7
CASNRYRSEAFF,TRBV28,TRBJ1-1
CASGASGTEAFF,TRBV19,TRBJ1-1
CASSYLSSGNTIYF,TRBV6-5,TRBJ1-3
CASSIAGLAASYEQYF,TRBV19,TRBJ2-7
CAWSGQGAGELFF,TRBV30,TRBJ2-2
CASSLSESLAKNIQYF,TRBV6-2/TRBV6-3,TRBJ2-4
CATRLAGDEQYF,TRBV10-3,TRBJ2-7
CASSLSAGDPYEQYF,TRBV7-2,TRBJ2-7
CASSTGRVRALAEAFF,TRBV11-3,TRBJ1-1
CASSLEGVDGAPSQETQYF,TRBV5-1,TRBJ2-5
CAIGEGVDTQYF,TRBV10-3,TRBJ2-3
CASSPRWAGVQPQHF,TRBV7-2,TRBJ1-5
CASSSRQGPSNSPLHF,TRBV7-9,TRBJ1-6
CASSQGLAGSETQYF,TRBV7-2,TRBJ2-5
CASRTRGRNTEAFF,TRBV27,TRBJ1-1
CASTRQGNSPLHF,TRBV2,TRBJ1-6
CASKTRDRGWGSPLHF,TRBV28,TRBJ1-6
CASQGAGGNTIYF,TRBV18,TRBJ1-3
CATLDRSTYEQYF,TRBV6-5,TRBJ2-7
CASSQSGLFTYEQYF,TRBV4-1,TRBJ2-7
CASSQEPRFTGRSGYTF,TRBV4-1,TRBJ1-2
CASSSTWTSPAFGQYF,TRBV7-9,TRBJ2-7
CASSKEAGVFSNQPQHF,TRBV21-1,TRBJ1-5
CASTTQGGPTNEQFF,TRBV9,TRBJ2-1
CSASFGDTQYF,TRBV20-1,TRBJ2-3
CASSTSGSTDTQYF,TRBV7-2,TRBJ2-3
CASTTYVNTEAFF,TRBV7-2,TRBJ1-1
CASSRRGQPSPLHF,TRBV5-6,TRBJ1-6
CASSTGLAGGTDTQYF,TRBV19,TRBJ2-3
CASSLSHFWTSGLYNEQFF,TRBV28,TRBJ2-1
CASSIRGTSGRLSYNEQFF,TRBV19,TRBJ2-1
CATRQGDGNQPQHF,TRBV24-1,TRBJ1-5
CASSVDSGFNSPLHF,TRBV9,TRBJ1-6
CAPRGQSLIEQYF,TRBV24-1,TRBJ2-7
CASSYSIGGTSFTGELFF,TRBV6-2/TRBV6-3,TRBJ2-2
CASSLTRNSPLHF,TRBV7-3,TRBJ1-6
CASRLNRAGELFF,TRBV7-3,TRBJ2-2
CASSYRPGLAAYEQYF,TRBV7-6,TRBJ2-7
CASSPLTSGSRNEQFF,TRBV2,TRBJ2-1
CASSPSEDYEQYF,TRBV6-2/TRBV6-3,TRBJ2-7
CSGRGRPGELFF,TRBV29-1,TRBJ2-2
CASSASGGGADTQYF,TRBV2,TRBJ2-3
CASSPLAGLSTDTQYF,TRBV2,TRBJ2-3
CASSPYKRRVRGTEAFF,TRBV7-3,TRBJ1-1
CASRGMWTGDSYNSPLHF,TRBV27,TRBJ1-6
CAISPRDRGKYEQYF,TRBV10-3,TRBJ2-7
CASTQSRNYEQYF,TRBV6-5,TRBJ2-7
CASSLGFKTGIGANVLTF,TRBV27,TRBJ2-6
CASSALAGVSNEQFF,TRBV9,TRBJ2-1
CASSLGVTGELFF,TRBV12-3/TRBV12-4,TRBJ2-2
CASSQGQIYTEAFF,TRBV4-1,TRBJ1-1
CASSLGYSNTEAFF,TRBV11-2,TRBJ1-1
CASSLQGLPYNEQFF,TRBV2,TRBJ2-1